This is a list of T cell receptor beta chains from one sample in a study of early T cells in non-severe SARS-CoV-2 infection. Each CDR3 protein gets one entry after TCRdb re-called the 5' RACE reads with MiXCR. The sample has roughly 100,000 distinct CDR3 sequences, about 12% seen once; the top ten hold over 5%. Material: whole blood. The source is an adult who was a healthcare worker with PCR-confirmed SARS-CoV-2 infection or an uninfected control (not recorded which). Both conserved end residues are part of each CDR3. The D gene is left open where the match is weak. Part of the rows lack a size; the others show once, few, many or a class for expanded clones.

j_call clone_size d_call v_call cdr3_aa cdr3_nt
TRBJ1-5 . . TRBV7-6 CASSPGGLNQPQHF TGTGCCAGCAGCCCGGGGGGACTGAATCAGCCCCAGCATTTT
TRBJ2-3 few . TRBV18 CASSPPGPTNTQYF TGTGCCAGCTCACCACCGGGACCGACCAATACGCAGTATTTT
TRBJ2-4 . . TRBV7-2 CASSLNLHSQYF TGTGCCAGCAGCTTAAATCTCCATTCCCAGTACTTC
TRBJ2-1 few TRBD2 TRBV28 CASSSLLASNEQFF TGTGCCAGCAGTTCCCTACTAGCGTCCAATGAGCAGTTCTTC
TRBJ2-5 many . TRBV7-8 CASSLALGVRGQETQYF TGTGCCAGCAGCTTAGCGCTCGGAGTCCGAGGGCAAGAGACCCAGTACTTC
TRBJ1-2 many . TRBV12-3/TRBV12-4 CASSLRNRANYGYTF TGTGCCAGCAGTTTACGGAACAGGGCTAACTATGGCTACACCTTC
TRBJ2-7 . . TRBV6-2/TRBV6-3 CASSYLRGHEQYF TGTGCCAGCAGTTACCTCCGAGGCCACGAGCAGTACTTC
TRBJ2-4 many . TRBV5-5 CASTHAVQYF TGTGCCAGCACCCACGCCGTTCAGTACTTC
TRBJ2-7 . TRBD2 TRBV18 CVSSHGGGSEQYF TGTGTCAGCTCACACGGGGGAGGGAGCGAGCAGTACTTC
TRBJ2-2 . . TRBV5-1 CASSLVKGHDTGELFF TGCGCCAGCAGCTTGGTAAAAGGGCATGACACCGGGGAGCTGTTTTTT
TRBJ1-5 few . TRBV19 CASSIRQGLNQPQHF TGTGCCAGTAGTATTCGTCAGGGTCTAAATCAGCCCCAGCATTTT
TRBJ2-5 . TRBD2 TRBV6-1 CASSEFSGSTETQYF TGTGCCAGCAGTGAATTTAGCGGGAGTACAGAGACCCAGTACTTC
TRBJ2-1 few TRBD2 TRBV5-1 CASSRTSGGINEQFF TGCGCCAGCAGCAGGACTAGCGGAGGTATCAATGAGCAGTTCTTC
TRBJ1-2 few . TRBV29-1 CSETDHPSYGYTF TGCAGCGAAACCGACCATCCAAGCTATGGCTACACCTTC
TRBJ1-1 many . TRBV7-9 CASRVGGDREAFF TGTGCCAGCAGAGTCGGAGGCGACAGGGAAGCTTTCTTT
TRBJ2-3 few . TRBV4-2 CASSPRGYRGVAVVTDTQYF TGTGCCAGCAGCCCCAGAGGGTACAGGGGTGTAGCGGTCGTCACAGATACGCAGTATTTT
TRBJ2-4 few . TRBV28 CASTAVAKNIQYF TGTGCCAGCACGGCAGTAGCCAAAAACATTCAGTACTTC
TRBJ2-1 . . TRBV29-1 CSVDGPPGNEQFF TGCAGCGTTGACGGACCCCCGGGGAATGAGCAGTTCTTC
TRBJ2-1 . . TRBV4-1 CASSLPGNFYEQFF TGCGCCAGCAGCTTACCGGGCAATTTCTATGAGCAGTTCTTC
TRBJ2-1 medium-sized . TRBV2 CASRRNEQFF TGTGCCAGCCGTCGGAATGAGCAGTTCTTC
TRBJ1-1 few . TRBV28 CASSFPTDSRMNTEAFF TGTGCCAGCAGTTTCCCTACGGACAGTCGCATGAACACTGAAGCTTTCTTT
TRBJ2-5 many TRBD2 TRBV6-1 CASSTWAGGPLETQYF TGTGCCAGCAGTACTTGGGCGGGAGGGCCCCTGGAGACCCAGTACTTC
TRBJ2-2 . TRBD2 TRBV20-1 CSARRQGLDSGELFF TGCAGTGCTAGACGCCAGGGACTAGACAGCGGGGAGCTGTTTTTT
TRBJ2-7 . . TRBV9 CASSLRQTGPEQYF TGTGCCAGCAGCCTCCGACAGACCGGCCCCGAGCAGTACTTC
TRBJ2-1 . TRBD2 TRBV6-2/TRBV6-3 CASSYGREPYNEQFF TGTGCCAGCAGTTACGGGCGGGAGCCCTACAATGAGCAGTTCTTC
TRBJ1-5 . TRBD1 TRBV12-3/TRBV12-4 CASSPRTGTQPQHF TGTGCCAGCAGTCCCCGGACAGGGACTCAGCCCCAGCATTTT
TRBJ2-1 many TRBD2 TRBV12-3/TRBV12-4 CASSRLTSGSYNEQFF TGTGCCAGCAGCCGACTGACTAGCGGGAGTTACAATGAGCAGTTCTTC
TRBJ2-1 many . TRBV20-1 CSAALGGNEQFF TGCAGTGCCGCCCTAGGGGGCAATGAGCAGTTCTTC
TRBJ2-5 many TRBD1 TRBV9 CASSTGTEETQYF TGTGCCAGCAGCACCGGGACAGAAGAGACCCAGTACTTC
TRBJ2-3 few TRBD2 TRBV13 CASSLASSGILGTQYF TGTGCCAGCAGCTTAGCCTCTAGCGGGATCTTGGGAACGCAGTATTTT
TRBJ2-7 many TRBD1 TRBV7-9 CASSHGTGLPYEQYF TGTGCCAGCAGCCACGGGACAGGGCTACCCTACGAGCAGTACTTC
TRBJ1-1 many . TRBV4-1 CASSPRSLQNTEAFF TGCGCCAGCAGCCCGCGAAGTTTACAGAACACTGAAGCTTTCTTT
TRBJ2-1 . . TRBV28 CASGDYNEQFF TGTGCCAGCGGGGATTACAATGAGCAGTTCTTC
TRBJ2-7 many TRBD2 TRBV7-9 CASSLVSGLAGYEQYF TGTGCCAGCAGCTTAGTTTCGGGGCTAGCGGGATACGAGCAGTACTTC
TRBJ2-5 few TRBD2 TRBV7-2 CASSSLAGGQETQYF TGTGCCAGCAGCTCACTAGCGGGGGGACAAGAGACCCAGTACTTC